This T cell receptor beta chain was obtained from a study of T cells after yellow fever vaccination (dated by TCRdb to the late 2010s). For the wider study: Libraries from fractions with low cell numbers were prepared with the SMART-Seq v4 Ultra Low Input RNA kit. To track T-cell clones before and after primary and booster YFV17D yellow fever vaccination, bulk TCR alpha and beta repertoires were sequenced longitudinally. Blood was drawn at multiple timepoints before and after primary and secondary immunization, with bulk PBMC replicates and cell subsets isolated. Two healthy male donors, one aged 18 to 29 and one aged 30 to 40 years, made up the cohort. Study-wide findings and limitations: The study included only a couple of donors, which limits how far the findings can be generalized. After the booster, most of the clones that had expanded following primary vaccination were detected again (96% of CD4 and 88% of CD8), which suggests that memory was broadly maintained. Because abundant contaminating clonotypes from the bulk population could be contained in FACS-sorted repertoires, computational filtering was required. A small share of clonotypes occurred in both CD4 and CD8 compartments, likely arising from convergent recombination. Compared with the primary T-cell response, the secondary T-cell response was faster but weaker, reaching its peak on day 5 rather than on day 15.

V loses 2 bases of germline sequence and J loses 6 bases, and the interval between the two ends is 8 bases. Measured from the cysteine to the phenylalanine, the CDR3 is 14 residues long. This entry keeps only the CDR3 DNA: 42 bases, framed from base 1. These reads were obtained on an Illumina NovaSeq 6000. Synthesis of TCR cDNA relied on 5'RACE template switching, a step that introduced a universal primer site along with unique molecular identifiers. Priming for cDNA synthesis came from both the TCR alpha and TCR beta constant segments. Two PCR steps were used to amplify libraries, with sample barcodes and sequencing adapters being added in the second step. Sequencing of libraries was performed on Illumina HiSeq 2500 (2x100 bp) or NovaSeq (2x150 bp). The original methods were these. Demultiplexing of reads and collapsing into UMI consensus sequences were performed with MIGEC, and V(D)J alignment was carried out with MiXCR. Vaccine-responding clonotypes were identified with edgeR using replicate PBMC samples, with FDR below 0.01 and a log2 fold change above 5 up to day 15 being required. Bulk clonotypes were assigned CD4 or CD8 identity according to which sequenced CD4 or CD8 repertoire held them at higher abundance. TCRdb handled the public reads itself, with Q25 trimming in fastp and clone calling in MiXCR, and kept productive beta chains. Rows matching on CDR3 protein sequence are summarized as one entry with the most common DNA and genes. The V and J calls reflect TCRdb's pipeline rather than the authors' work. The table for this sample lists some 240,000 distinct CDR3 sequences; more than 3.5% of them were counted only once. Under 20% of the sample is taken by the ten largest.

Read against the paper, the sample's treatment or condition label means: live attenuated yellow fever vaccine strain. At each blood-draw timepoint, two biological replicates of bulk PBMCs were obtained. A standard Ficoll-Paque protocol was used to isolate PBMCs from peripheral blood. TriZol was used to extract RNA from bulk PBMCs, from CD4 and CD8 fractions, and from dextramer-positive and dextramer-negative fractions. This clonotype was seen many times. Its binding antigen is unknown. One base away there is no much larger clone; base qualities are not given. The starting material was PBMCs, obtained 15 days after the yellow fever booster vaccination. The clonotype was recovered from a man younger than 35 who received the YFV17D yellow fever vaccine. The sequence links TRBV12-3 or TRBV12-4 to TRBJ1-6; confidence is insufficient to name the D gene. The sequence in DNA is TGTGCCAGCAGTTTAAGAGAGACTAATTCACCCCTCCACTTT. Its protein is CASSLRETNSPLHF.